What follows are 27 T cell receptor beta chains derived from one specimen sequenced in a study of blood T cell repertoires in COVID-19 (dated by TCRdb to between 2020 and 2021). Libraries were prepared through the immunoSEQ multiplex PCR assay. TCRdb obtained this table from immuneACCESS and retained in-frame rearrangements with V and J assigned. These tables miss some clones; where compared with another copy, unresolved V genes account for less than half of the shortfall, and the remainder is unexplained. This sample holds 250,000 to 300,000 clones; 80% to 90% were observed only once. The ten largest clones capture 10% of the sample. Sequencing was done on a sample of peripheral blood. These receptors originate from a woman aged 65 to 85 with COVID-19, enrolled during active disease.

The chain recombines TRBV20-1 with TRBJ2-5; D is uncertain. Germline lookup yields CDR1 DFQATT and CDR2 SNEGSKA (reference sequence). V was trimmed by 3 bases and J by 4 bases, leaving 9 bases between them. This CDR3 spans 12 amino acids. The CDR3 DNA reads TGCAGTGCTAGTTTTGGTAGAGAGACCCAGTACTTC. It translates to CSASFGRETQYF.

The chain combines TRBV7-3 with TRBJ2-1; no clear D. V was cut by 2 bases and J by 5 bases, with 13 bases left in between. The CDR3 length is 15 residues. Per the germline V gene, CDR1 is SGHTA and CDR2 is FQGTGA. CDR3: CASSLGLPPNNEQFF. The DNA for the CDR3 is TGTGCCAGCAGCTTAGGTCTACCCCCCAACAATGAGCAGTTCTTC.

The V gene is TRBV28, the J gene TRBJ2-6; 8 bases fit TRBD1. The J segment lost 0 bases and the V segment lost 6 bases, leaving 7 bases of the junction unmatched. Germline V lookup: CDR1 MDHEN, CDR2 SYDVKM. This CDR3 comprises 17 residues. The CDR3 coding sequence is TGTGCCAGCAGAAGGACAGGGATCAACTCTGGGGCCAACGTCCTGACTTTC. Translating gives CASRRTGINSGANVLTF.

In this sample, this clone turned up once. The rearrangement links TRBV7-2 to TRBJ2-7; the match to TRBD1 covers 7 bases. The CDR3 is 14 amino acids. J gave up 2 bases and V 5 bases, and 6 bases lay outside the gene matches. Germline lookup yields CDR1 SGHTA and CDR2 FQGNSA. The CDR3 is CASSLQQGTYEQYF. The CDR3 nucleotides read TGTGCCAGCAGCCTCCAACAGGGGACCTACGAGCAGTACTTC.

V is TRBV30 and J is TRBJ2-4, with TRBD1 as a possible D gene (6 bases). From germline, CDR1 is GTSNPN and CDR2 SVGIG (reference sequence). With 6 bases removed from V and 3 bases from J, the gap between germline ends came to 15 bases. The CDR3 covers 14 residues. DNA for the CDR3: TGTGCCTGTACATCTCAGGGGAGCAAAAACATTCAGTACTTC. This gives the protein CACTSQGSKNIQYF.

This sequence joins TRBV27 and TRBJ2-7, with a weak D call TRBD1 (6 bases). Trimming cost V 5 bases and J 7 bases, with 21 bases left between them. CDR3 size: 15 residues. Germline loops: CDR1 MNHEY, CDR2 SMNVEV (reference sequence). The CDR3 DNA follows: TGTGCCAGCAGTCTACAGGCCCCTCAGGGGTGGGAGCAGTACTTC. Amino acids: CASSLQAPQGWEQYF.

CDR3 protein: CASSDRMNEAFF. The CDR3 region has the DNA TGTGCCAGTAGTGACAGGATGAATGAAGCTTTCTTT. The J gene is TRBJ1-1, the V gene TRBV19; tentatively, D is TRBD1 (6 bases). This CDR3 contains 12 residues. The germline V and J ends were trimmed by 5 bases and 7 bases, with 11 bases remaining between them. Germline CDR1 LNHDA, CDR2 SQIVND (reference sequence).

V gene TRBV5-4 combines with J gene TRBJ2-3; 13 nucleotides align to TRBD2. In germline, CDR1 is SGHNT, CDR2 YYREEE (reference sequence). The CDR3 length is 16 residues. The CDR3 coding sequence is TGTGCTTTGAAGAAGGGGACTAGCGGGGTCACAGATACGCAGTATTTT. Residues: CALKKGTSGVTDTQYF. The whole variable domain, remainder taken from reference TRBV5-4 and TRBJ2-3, is ETGVTQSPTHLIKTRGQQVTLRCSSQSGHNTVSWYQQALGQGPQFIFQYYREEENGRGNFPPRFSGLQFPNYSSELNVNALELDDSALYLCALKKGTSGVTDTQYFGPGTRLTVL.

The genes are TRBV28 and TRBJ2-7; 7 nucleotides match TRBD2. V lost 6 bases, J lost 0 bases, and 5 bases stayed unmatched. CDR1 is MDHEN and CDR2 is SYDVKM in the germline V gene. CDR3 size: 14 residues. CDR3: CASRSAGISYEQYF. CDR3 coding DNA: TGTGCCAGCAGGTCAGCGGGAATCTCCTACGAGCAGTACTTC.

The rearrangement uses TRBV12-3 or TRBV12-4 and TRBJ1-1, with no clear D. Trimming took off 3 bases at V and 1 base at J, with 6 bases between the two ends. This CDR3 comprises 13 residues. The CDR3 DNA is TGTGCCAGCAGTTTTCGAGCGAACACTGAAGCTTTCTTT. Protein product: CASSFRANTEAFF.

As DNA, the CDR3 is TGTGCCACCCTGACAGTGAACACTGAAGCTTTCTTT. Translation: CATLTVNTEAFF. The chain uses TRBV24-1 and TRBJ1-1; tentatively, D is TRBD1 (5 bases). V lost 9 bases and J 0 bases, leaving 7 bases between the germline ends. The CDR3 consists of 12 residues. Germline V gives CDR1 KGHDR, CDR2 SFDVKD.

The rearrangement uses TRBV15 and TRBJ2-1, with 12 bases that match TRBD2. This CDR3 comprises 15 residues. The germline gives CDR1 LNHNV, CDR2 YYDKDF (reference sequence). The J segment lost 8 bases and the V segment lost 3 bases, leaving 5 bases of the junction unmatched. CDR3 DNA sequence: TGTGCCACCAGCAGCAGACTAGCGGGAGTAGATGAGCAGTTCTTC. Its protein is CATSSRLAGVDEQFF.

This chain connects TRBV30 to TRBJ1-1; no clear D gene. The CDR3 has 13 residues. V was cut by 2 bases and J by 3 bases, with 10 bases left in between. CDR1 GTSNPN and CDR2 SVGIG come from the germline V gene (reference sequence). In DNA form, the CDR3 reads TGTGCCTGGAGTCTCAATCGGGACACTGAAGCTTTCTTT. Translation gives CAWSLNRDTEAFF.

This clone has more than one count but fewer than ten. The chain joins TRBV5-6 to TRBJ2-4; 10 bases map to TRBD1. Germline V lookup: CDR1 SGHDT, CDR2 YYEEEE. This CDR3 has 14 amino acids. Trimming took 5 bases from V and 3 from J; bases not matched to a gene: 2. The CDR3, as DNA: TGTGCCAGCAGTCGGGACAGGGGCAAAAACATTCAGTACTTC. Amino acid sequence: CASSRDRGKNIQYF.

This chain joins TRBV28 and TRBJ2-3; D might be TRBD2 (5 bases). V lost 4 bases to trimming and J lost 0 bases, with 11 bases between them. Germline V gene sequence: CDR1 MDHEN, CDR2 SYDVKM. This CDR3 is built from 15 residues. The CDR3 loop reads CASSYLPGSTDTQYF. The CDR3 coding sequence is TGTGCCAGCAGTTACCTGCCGGGGAGCACAGATACGCAGTATTTT.

As regards this clone: The same CDR3 also results from other DNA sequences found in this sample. V usage is TRBV19 and J usage is TRBJ1-5; D might be TRBD1 (5 bases). The CDR3 spans 14 residues. Trimming took 2 bases from V and 4 from J, leaving 9 bases between them. Germline V gives CDR1 LNHDA, CDR2 SQIVND (reference sequence). CDR3 loop: CASSITGGNQPQHF. CDR3 coding DNA: TGTGCCAGTAGTATAACCGGGGGAAATCAGCCCCAGCATTTT.

The chain joins TRBV11-3 to TRBJ1-2; 11 positions match TRBD1. CDR3 size: 18 residues. The germline gives CDR1 SGHNT, CDR2 YENEEA. Trimming cost V 5 bases and J 3 bases; bases outside gene matches: 14. The CDR3 region is CASSLGGTGGLLDYGYTF. The CDR3 DNA reads TGTGCCAGCAGCCTAGGGGGGACAGGGGGTCTTTTGGACTATGGCTACACCTTC. Complete variable domain (other parts from reference TRBV11-3 and TRBJ1-2): EAGVVQSPRYKIIEKKQPVAFWCNPISGHNTLYWYLQNLGQGPELLIRYENEEAVDDSQLPKDRFSAERLKGVDSTLKIQPAELGDSAVYLCASSLGGTGGLLDYGYTFGSGTRLTVV.

The chain employs TRBV30 and TRBJ1-5; D gene uncertain. Germline CDR1 is GTSNPN and CDR2 is SVGIG (reference sequence). CDR3 length equals 13 residues. V was trimmed by 4 bases and J by 2 bases, leaving 9 bases between them. DNA of the CDR3: TGTGCCTGGAAGTCGAGGGGCAATCAGCCCCAGCATTTT. Its protein is CAWKSRGNQPQHF.

The chain uses TRBV6-5 and TRBJ1-1; D might be TRBD1 (6 bases). The CDR3 spans 13 residues. Trimming took 7 bases from V and 4 from J, leaving 13 bases between them. Germline lookup yields CDR1 MNHEY and CDR2 SVGAGI. The CDR3 DNA reads as TGTGCCAGCAATCTAGGGGGGGGCACTGAAGCTTTCTTT. Amino acids: CASNLGGGTEAFF.

The gene calls are TRBV28 and TRBJ1-2, with a weak D call TRBD1 (5 bases). This CDR3 has 13 residues. CDR1 MDHEN and CDR2 SYDVKM come from the germline V gene. Trimming shortened V by 6 bases and J by 8 bases, and 16 bases separated the two germline ends. CDR3 DNA: TGTGCCAGCAGGTCCCGGGGGAAGCAAGGCTACACCTTC. Protein: CASRSRGKQGYTF.

The V and J genes are TRBV3-1 (or the pseudogene TRBV3-2) and TRBJ2-3; D is perhaps TRBD2 (6 bases). The CDR3 is 16 amino acids. V was shortened by 1 base and J by 8 bases, with 19 bases between the two germline ends. CDR1 is LGHDT, CDR2 YNNKEL, per germline (reference sequence). CDR3: CASSQAGTLLGITQYF. The CDR3 nucleotides read TGTGCCAGCAGCCAAGCCGGGACTCTCTTAGGCATTACGCAGTATTTT.

In this sample, this clone turned up once. CDR3 residues: CASSTGREPHNEQFF. CDR3 DNA: TGTGCCAGCAGCACAGGTCGGGAGCCCCACAATGAGCAGTTCTTC. The V gene is TRBV21-1, the J gene TRBJ2-1; the DNA was not compared with TRBD2, the D call given in the table. TRBV21-1 is given as a pseudogene. CDR3 size: 15 residues.

The chain has TRBV19 and TRBJ2-6, with TRBD2 matching 14 bases. The CDR3 covers 18 residues. Germline assignment: CDR1 LNHDA and CDR2 SQIVND (reference sequence). After removal of 6 bases from V and 0 bases from J, the junction contained 4 bases not matched to a gene. The CDR3 coding sequence is TGTGCCAGTAGGGGACTAGCGGGGGATCGCTCTGGGGCCAACGTCCTGACTTTC. It yields the protein CASRGLAGDRSGANVLTF.

The chain uses TRBV24-1 and TRBJ2-1, with TRBD2 matching over 8 bases. CDR1 KGHDR and CDR2 SFDVKD come from the germline V gene. Trimming at V came to 4 bases and at J to 4 bases, leaving 5 bases not matched to a gene. This CDR3 has 15 residues. In nucleotides, the CDR3 is TGTGCCACCAGTGAGACGACTAGCGCGTACAATGAGCAGTTCTTC. Translated, it gives CATSETTSAYNEQFF.

The chain couples TRBV2 to TRBJ2-1; maybe TRBD1 (5 bases). V was shortened by 8 bases and J by 8 bases, with 10 bases between the two germline ends. The CDR3 loop spans 11 amino acids. Germline V gene lookup returns CDR1 SNHLY and CDR2 FYNNEI. CDR3 bases: TGTGCCAGCGGTAGGGGTCATGAGCAGTTCTTC. Its protein product is CASGRGHEQFF.

V usage is TRBV6-5 and J usage is TRBJ1-3; TRBD1 might be the D (6 bases). CDR3 length: 15 residues. Trimming took 6 bases from V and 6 from J, leaving 18 bases between them. The germline V gene has CDR1 MNHEY and CDR2 SVGAGI. The CDR3 reads CASRRGTGNLNTIYF. The CDR3 region has the DNA TGTGCCAGCAGAAGGGGAACAGGGAATCTAAACACCATATATTTT.

This clone showed up just once. The chain employs TRBV19 and TRBJ1-2; maybe TRBD1 (5 bases). The CDR3 consists of 12 residues. Germline assignment: CDR1 LNHDA and CDR2 SQIVND (reference sequence). Trimming stripped 7 bases from V and 2 bases from J, with 8 bases between. The CDR3 protein is CASTGGNYGYTF. CDR3 nucleotides: TGTGCCAGTACTGGGGGGAACTATGGCTACACCTTC.